This TCR beta chain was observed in a study of identical twins. Germline V gene lookup returns CDR1 DFQATT and CDR2 SNEGSKA (reference sequence). The CDR3 consists of 15 residues. Trimming took 3 bases from V and 4 from J; bases not matched to a gene: 4. Every sampled donor was Caucasian and healthy. This clonotype came up a few times. A universal primer site was incorporated via template switching, and the cDNA contained unique molecular identifiers. TCRdb ran MiXCR on the 5' RACE reads and lists one entry per CDR3 protein. The profile shows about 470,000 distinct CDR3 sequences, 20% to 25% of them singletons. These data were likewise used in another study, on T cells expressing NK-cell markers. From that report: One of eight sequenced donors was HCMV-seronegative; the other seven were seropositive.

This sequence joins TRBV20-1 and TRBJ2-1, with TRBD2 matching 12 bases. The sequence was obtained from a woman under 30 in good health. Specimen: CD4+ T cells sorted from blood. CDR3 coding DNA: TGCAGTGCTAGGAAGACTAGCGGGGGTTACAATGAGCAGTTCTTC. Translation: CSARKTSGGYNEQFF.